This TCR beta chain was retrieved from a study of blood T cell repertoires in COVID-19 (dated by TCRdb to the early 2020s). In terms of the full investigation: Samples from collaborators originated in the United States, Italy and Spain and spanned both the acute and convalescent phases of COVID-19. HLA class I and class II types, where available, came from metadata supplied by the sample provider rather than from assay-based typing. The material from the prospective study consisted of cDNA or gDNA derived from T cells, B-cell-depleted T cells, or PBMCs. The repertoires were released in a freely available public database meant as a resource for research on the immune response to SARS-CoV-2. The sample metadata nearly always contained a de-identified subject ID, COVID-19 status, age in years and sex. Samples were obtained from the ongoing ImmuneRACE study (first 160 participants) and from about 1,300 subjects provided by 6 global collaborators. The dataset comprised deeply sampled blood TCRbeta repertoires from subjects exposed to, actively infected with, or recovered from COVID-19. General conclusions and limits of the study: The quantity of clinical and demographic metadata differed by source and by participant and was supplied without curation.

A note on this clone: Its specific antigen is unknown. Within one base of it there is no much larger clone, and no base qualities were kept.

Samples from volunteer blood donors who had recovered from COVID-19 were contributed by a second Seattle source. The collaborating institutions used their own protocols to collect whole blood in K2EDTA tubes. For TCRbeta analysis, collaborators shipped samples as frozen whole blood, isolated PBMCs, or DNA extracted from either of those sample types. TCRbeta CDR3 regions were amplified from genomic DNA by means of the immunoSEQ Assay, a bias-controlled multiplex PCR. Regarding the original processing steps: Within the assay, amplification of reference gene primers was used to estimate how many nucleated cells each sample contained. To quantify the absolute abundance of each unique TCRbeta CDR3 rearrangement, sequence reads were collapsed and filtered. For each sample, productive Simpson clonality was calculated by taking the square root of Simpson's diversity index across productive rearrangements. Here the immuneACCESS table is served through TCRdb, limited to in-frame sequences with V and J called. Missing clones are a known gap in these copies; in checked studies unresolved V genes cover under half, and the rest lacks a known reason. That table supplies the V and J calls and clone size; D and trimming were determined from the DNA. A total of about 200,000 clones appear in this sample, around nine tenths of them only once. The ten largest clones represent around 6% of the sample.

Including cysteine and phenylalanine, the CDR3 has 17 amino acids. Only CDR3 DNA is held: 51 bases, read in frame from base 1. Here the chain combines TRBV21-1 and TRBJ2-2; TRBD1, the table's D call, lacks a check against the DNA. TRBV21-1 is noted as a pseudogene. This clonotype was obtained from a man in his sixties who had recovered from COVID-19. Sequencing was done on a sample of peripheral blood. The CDR3: CASSKGSGTGYTGELFF. The DNA is TGTGCCAGCAGCAAAGGATCCGGGACAGGGTACACCGGGGAGCTGTTTTTT.